The 5 T cell receptor beta chains below come from one sample, sequenced in a study of T cells in tuberculosis. Sequenced by immunoSEQ multiplex PCR; TCRdb stores in-frame clones only, minus some. Of roughly 10,000 clones in the sample, over 90% were seen once. Source material: PBMCs. Receptors were obtained from an adult with tuberculosis.

The chain employs TRBV11-2 and TRBJ1-1, with TRBD1 matching over 8 bases. The junction had 6 bases not matched to a gene; V was cut back by 5 bases and J by 4 bases. The V gene's germline CDR1 is SGHAT and CDR2 FQNNGV. This CDR3 comprises 14 residues. The CDR3 DNA is TGTGCCAGCAGCAAGGACAGGGAAGGCACTGAAGCTTTCTTT. It translates to CASSKDREGTEAFF.

Only a few counts were recorded for this clone. V gene TRBV2 combines with J gene TRBJ1-5; no clear D. Trimming removed 2 bases at V and 7 bases at J, with 9 bases between. The CDR3 is made up of 13 amino acids. CDR1 and CDR2 from the germline V gene are SNHLY and FYNNEI. The CDR3 DNA reads as TGTGCCAGCAGTGAACAACTGGTGCAGCCCCAGCATTTT. It specifies CASSEQLVQPQHF.

The chain is built from TRBV7-9 and TRBJ2-7; 10 bases are a match to TRBD1. CDR1 and CDR2 from the germline V gene are SEHNR and FQNEAQ (reference sequence). The ends lost 7 bases at V and 5 bases at J; junction bases unmatched: 11. The CDR3 runs to 15 residues. The CDR3 DNA is TGTGCCAGCAACAAAGCGGGACAGGGGCAAAACGAGCAGTACTTC. Translation: CASNKAGQGQNEQYF.

The chain is built from TRBV5-1 and TRBJ1-6; TRBD1 matches at 8 bases. After removal of 4 bases from V and 2 bases from J, the junction contained 5 bases not matched to a gene. The CDR3 is 16 amino acids. CDR1 and CDR2 (germline): SGHRS, YFSETQ. The CDR3 bases are TGCGCCAGCAGCCCAACGGACAGGGCCTATAATTCACCCCTCCACTTT. Its protein product is CASSPTDRAYNSPLHF.

The chain has TRBV30 and TRBJ2-7; 10 nucleotides agree with TRBD2. CDR1 and CDR2 (germline): GTSNPN, SVGIG (reference sequence). The V and J ends lost 1 base and 2 bases, in that order; junction bases with no gene match: 14. The CDR3 is 18 residues long. This CDR3 is CAWSGRLAGAKLTYEQYF. CDR3 bases: TGTGCCTGGAGTGGTCGGCTAGCGGGGGCCAAACTCACCTACGAGCAGTACTTC. The entire variable domain, with the rest obtained from reference TRBV30 and TRBJ2-7, is as follows: SQTIHQWPATLVQPVGSPLSLECTVEGTSNPNLYWYRQAAGRGLQLLFYSVGIGQISSEVPQNLSASRPQDRQFILSSKKLLLSDSGFYLCAWSGRLAGAKLTYEQYFGPGTRLTVT.